Listed below are T cell receptor beta chains from one sample, sequenced in a study of blood T cell repertoires in COVID-19. Clones were read by immunoSEQ multiplex PCR, and TCRdb kept only the in-frame ones, dropping some. The sample lists approximately 91,000 clones, under 85% occurring once. What was sequenced was peripheral blood. The receptors were gathered from an older man with acute or convalescent COVID-19. Each CDR3 is given with its conserved first and last residue. Fields, in order: clone size, V gene, J gene, CDR3 length, D gene, CDR3 DNA, CDR3 protein. D genes are given only for firm matches. Size is omitted from some rows. Given values are once, few, many or a class for expanded clones.

size: -
V: TRBV28
J: TRBJ1-1
length: 15
D: TRBD1
DNA: TGTGCCAGCAGTCCGCCGGACAGGGGGCTGTCGGAAGCTTTCTTT
CDR3: CASSPPDRGLSEAFF

size: -
V: TRBV25-1
J: TRBJ2-5
length: 15
D: TRBD2
DNA: TGTGCCAGCAGCCGACTAGCGGGAGGTGACGAGACCCAGTACTTC
CDR3: CASSRLAGGDETQYF

size: -
V: TRBV27
J: TRBJ2-1
length: 17
D: TRBD2
DNA: TGTGCCAGCAAATATAGTACTAGCGTGAGCTCCTACAATGAGCAGTTCTTC
CDR3: CASKYSTSVSSYNEQFF

size: few
V: TRBV4-1
J: TRBJ1-5
length: 17
D: TRBD1
DNA: TGCGCCAGCAGCCAAGTATTGGGACAGGGGGGCAATCAGCCCCAGCATTTT
CDR3: CASSQVLGQGGNQPQHF

size: few
V: TRBV30
J: TRBJ1-1
length: 13
D: -
DNA: TGTGCCGGCGAGGAGTTGTCGAACACTGAAGCTTTCTTT
CDR3: CAGEELSNTEAFF

size: -
V: TRBV10-3
J: TRBJ2-7
length: 12
D: -
DNA: TGTGCCATCAGTGAATACAGCGGAGAGCAGTACTTC
CDR3: CAISEYSGEQYF

size: -
V: TRBV5-1
J: TRBJ2-1
length: 18
D: TRBD2
DNA: TGCGCCAGCAGCCCGGGACTAGCGGGAGGTACCGGTGGGGATGAGCAGTTCTTC
CDR3: CASSPGLAGGTGGDEQFF

size: -
V: TRBV2
J: TRBJ1-1
length: 11
D: -
DNA: TGTGCCAGCAAATACGACAGTGAAGCTTTCTTT
CDR3: CASKYDSEAFF

size: few
V: TRBV27
J: TRBJ1-2
length: 14
D: -
DNA: TGTGCCAGCAGCCCAGGGGTTCCTAACTATGGCTACACCTTC
CDR3: CASSPGVPNYGYTF

size: once
V: TRBV9
J: TRBJ1-4
length: 13
D: -
DNA: TGTGCCAGCAGCGTAGACAGTAATGAAAAACTGTTTTTT
CDR3: CASSVDSNEKLFF

size: -
V: TRBV15
J: TRBJ2-7
length: 12
D: -
DNA: TGTGCCACCAGCAAGAGCTCCTACGAGCAGTACTTC
CDR3: CATSKSSYEQYF

size: few
V: TRBV19
J: TRBJ1-5
length: 15
D: -
DNA: TGTGCCAGTAGTGAGGGGGATATGGGCAATCAGCCCCAGCATTTT
CDR3: CASSEGDMGNQPQHF

size: many
V: TRBV11-3
J: TRBJ2-7
length: 13
D: -
DNA: TGTGCCAGCAGCGGGCCGGGGGCCTACGAGCAGTACTTC
CDR3: CASSGPGAYEQYF